This record concerns one TCR beta chain sequence. The antigen is not known. The entry originates in a study of CD8 T cells in ankylosing spondylitis. The authors made TCR beta libraries by quantitative 5'-RACE with molecular barcodes. TCRdb reprocessed the 5' RACE reads with MiXCR, giving one entry per CDR3 protein. The repertoire holds around 450,000 distinct CDR3 sequences, with around 26% as singletons. From germline, CDR1 is SGHRS and CDR2 YFSETQ. V lost 4 bases, J lost 0 bases, and 19 bases lay in between. This CDR3 comprises 17 residues. Study results and limitations: There was reportedly significant enrichment of clones that were disease-linked in matched ankylosing spondylitis synovial fluid. Researchers report that disease-linked clones proved CD8+ and relatively rare in peripheral blood. Seven to nine highly homologous variants formed a TCR beta motif that appeared characteristic of ankylosing spondylitis blood.

The genes are TRBV5-1 and TRBJ1-1; D might be TRBD1 (5 bases). Sequencing was done on a sample of blood, either unsorted or a sorted T cell fraction (not recorded which). This receptor was taken from a male donor with ankylosing spondylitis. The CDR3 sequence: CASSPGGGANLNTEAFF. The CDR3 DNA sequence: TGCGCCAGCAGCCCGGGCGGAGGGGCGAACCTGAACACTGAAGCTTTCTTT.